Below, 5 T cell receptor beta chains from the same sample are listed, as sequenced in a study of control samples from healthy donors and cancer patients. The data were produced by immunoSEQ multiplex PCR, yet TCRdb's version contains in-frame clones alone and is incomplete. Among under 200,000 clones, about 95% were seen once, and the ten largest hold 13% to 15%. Sequencing was performed on PBMCs. The receptors shown here come from a man in his sixties with colorectal cancer.

The chain links TRBV3-1 (or the pseudogene TRBV3-2) to TRBJ2-5, with D maybe TRBD1 (6 bases). The germline gives CDR1 LGHDT, CDR2 YNNKEL (reference sequence). CDR3 length: 13 amino acids. V was clipped by 4 bases and J by 4 bases, with 10 bases between them. This CDR3 reads CASSLQGSETQYF. The CDR3 DNA is TGTGCCAGCAGCCTACAGGGTTCAGAGACCCAGTACTTC.

V is TRBV19 and J is TRBJ2-5; TRBD2 agrees at 14 bases. J was trimmed by 5 bases and V by 4 bases; bases with no gene match: 6. CDR1 LNHDA and CDR2 SQIVND come from the germline V gene (reference sequence). The CDR3 loop spans 16 amino acids. The CDR3 DNA reads as TGTGCCAGTAGTAAGACTAGCGGGGGGGACCGCGAGACCCAGTACTTC. This sequence encodes CASSKTSGGDRETQYF.

The chain has TRBV6-1 and TRBJ1-2; TRBD1 agrees at 8 bases. CDR3 length equals 18 residues. Germline CDR1 MNHNS, CDR2 SASEGT. V lost 0 bases, J lost 8 bases, and 17 bases stayed unmatched. This CDR3 reads CASSEARRGLYIWLGYTF. CDR3 bases: TGTGCCAGCAGTGAAGCGCGCAGGGGGCTCTACATATGGTTGGGCTACACCTTC.

The chain carries TRBV7-8 and TRBJ2-5; D not certain. V was shortened by 5 bases and J by 3 bases, with 4 bases between the two germline ends. Germline assignment: CDR1 SGHVS and CDR2 FQNEAQ. The CDR3 extends over 11 amino acids. The CDR3 bases are TGTGCCAGCAGCCCTAAAGAGACCCAGTACTTC. Protein sequence: CASSPKETQYF.

This sequence joins TRBV5-8 and TRBJ2-2; 7 bases line up with TRBD2. Trimming cost V 6 bases and J 4 bases; bases outside gene matches: 9. This CDR3 has 15 residues. Germline lookup yields CDR1 SGHTS and CDR2 YDEGEE. CDR3 nucleotides: TGTGCCAGCATCAAGTTGGGGGGGAGCACCGGGGAGCTGTTTTTT. Translation gives CASIKLGGSTGELFF.